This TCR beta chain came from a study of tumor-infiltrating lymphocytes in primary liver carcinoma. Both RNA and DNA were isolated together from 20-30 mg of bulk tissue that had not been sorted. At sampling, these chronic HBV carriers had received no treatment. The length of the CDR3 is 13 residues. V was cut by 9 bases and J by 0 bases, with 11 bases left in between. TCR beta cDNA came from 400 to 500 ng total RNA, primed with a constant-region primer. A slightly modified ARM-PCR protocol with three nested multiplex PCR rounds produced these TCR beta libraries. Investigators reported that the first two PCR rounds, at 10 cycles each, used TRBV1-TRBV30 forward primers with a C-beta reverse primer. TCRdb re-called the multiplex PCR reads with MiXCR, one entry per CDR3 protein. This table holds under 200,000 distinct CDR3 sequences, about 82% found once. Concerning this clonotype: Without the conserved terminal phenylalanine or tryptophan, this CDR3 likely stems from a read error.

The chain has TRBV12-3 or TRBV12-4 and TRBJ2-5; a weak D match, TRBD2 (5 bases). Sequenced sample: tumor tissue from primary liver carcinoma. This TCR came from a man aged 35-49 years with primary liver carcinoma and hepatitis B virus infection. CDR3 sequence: CASSVGDQETQYL. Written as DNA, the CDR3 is TGTGCCAGTAGCGTAGGCGACCAAGAGACCCAGTACTTA.